The 19 T cell receptor beta chains listed next were all sequenced from one sample in a study of blood T cell repertoires in COVID-19. TCRdb's table, derived via immunoSEQ multiplex PCR, lists solely in-frame clones and lacks some. The table has about 250,000 clones, 85% to 90% seen once; the top ten hold about 2.1%. The sequencing input was peripheral blood. The source of these receptors is a woman in her sixties with COVID-19, enrolled during active disease.

The chain employs TRBV19 and TRBJ2-5, with a possible D match to TRBD2 (5 bases). V lost 5 bases, J lost 7 bases, and 11 bases lay in between. The CDR3 has 12 amino acids. Germline CDR1 reads LNHDA; CDR2 reads SQIVND (reference sequence). CDR3 protein: CASSGLPGTQYF. CDR3 in DNA: TGTGCCAGTAGTGGACTGCCGGGGACCCAGTACTTC.

The chain joins TRBV27 to TRBJ1-6; 8 bases agree with TRBD1. V lost 6 bases, J lost 7 bases, and 17 bases stayed unmatched. This CDR3 spans 18 amino acids. The germline gives CDR1 MNHEY, CDR2 SMNVEV (reference sequence). CDR3 bases: TGTGCCAGCAGCTGGGTACGGGGTTTTAGACAGGGGAATTCACCCCTCCACTTT. This codes for CASSWVRGFRQGNSPLHF.

The rearrangement links TRBV7-6 to TRBJ2-3; D remains unclear. The CDR3 has 14 residues. The germline V and J ends were trimmed by 5 bases and 4 bases, with 13 bases remaining between them. CDR1 is SGHVS and CDR2 is FNYEAQ in the germline V gene. DNA for the CDR3: TGTGCCAGCAGCCCGCTCGGGTTAGCAGATACGCAGTATTTT. Its translation: CASSPLGLADTQYF.

This clone occurred once. The chain couples TRBV6-5 to TRBJ1-2; no reliable D call. CDR1 is MNHEY, CDR2 SVGAGI, per germline. This CDR3 comprises 13 residues. The ends were cut back, 2 bases at V and 5 bases at J, with 9 bases in the middle. This CDR3 is CASSYEGRYGYTF. CDR3 nucleotides: TGTGCCAGCAGTTACGAGGGAAGATATGGCTACACCTTC.

This chain uses TRBV19 with TRBJ1-5, with D perhaps TRBD1 (5 bases). The CDR3 runs to 15 residues. Germline assignment: CDR1 LNHDA and CDR2 SQIVND (reference sequence). Deletions cut 7 bases from V and 3 bases from J, with 16 bases between. This chain's CDR3 is CASTPRAGLNQPQHF. In DNA, the CDR3 is TGTGCCAGTACCCCCCGTGCAGGGCTCAATCAGCCCCAGCATTTT.

There are a few counts of this clone. The chain recombines TRBV19 with TRBJ1-2; D is unclear. The CDR3 has 13 amino acids. Germline V gives CDR1 LNHDA, CDR2 SQIVND (reference sequence). Trimming cost V 3 bases and J 1 base, with 6 bases left between them. CDR3: CASSIRDNYGYTF. CDR3 sequence (DNA): TGTGCCAGTAGTATTCGGGATAACTATGGCTACACCTTC.

This clone was observed a few times. This sequence joins TRBV19 and TRBJ1-1; 9 bases agree with TRBD1. The CDR3 is 13 amino acids. Germline CDR1 reads LNHDA; CDR2 reads SQIVND (reference sequence). The junction had 5 bases not matched to a gene; V was cut back by 5 bases and J by 7 bases. CDR3: CASSQGQGNEAFF. The CDR3 DNA follows: TGTGCCAGTAGTCAAGGACAGGGGAATGAAGCTTTCTTT.

This rearrangement joins TRBV4-1 to TRBJ1-3; the match to TRBD1 covers 7 bases. This CDR3 contains 18 residues. Germline-derived CDR1 and CDR2 are MGHRA and YSYEKL. Trimming took 2 bases from V and 0 from J; bases not matched to a gene: 10. The CDR3 DNA reads TGCGCCAGCAGCCAATACTCCACAGGGGCTTACTCTGGAAACACCATATATTTT. Residues: CASSQYSTGAYSGNTIYF.

This rearrangement joins TRBV7-9 to TRBJ1-1; tentative D call: TRBD1 (6 bases). The CDR3 runs 15 residues. V was clipped by 2 bases and J by 1 base, with 11 bases between them. Looked up from germline, CDR1 is SEHNR and CDR2 is FQNEAQ (reference sequence). CDR3 in amino acids: CASSLRLGANTEAFF. The CDR3 DNA reads as TGTGCCAGCAGCTTAAGGCTGGGGGCGAACACTGAAGCTTTCTTT. Variable domain in full (rest from reference TRBV7-9 and TRBJ1-1): DTGVSQNPRHKITKRGQNVTFRCDPISEHNRLYWYRQTLGQGPEFLTYFQNEAQLEKSRLLSDRFSAERPKGSFSTLEIQRTEQGDSAMYLCASSLRLGANTEAFFGQGTRLTVV.

V is TRBV19 and J is TRBJ2-5; possible D gene TRBD2, 6 bases. Germline CDR1 and CDR2: LNHDA and SQIVND (reference sequence). CDR3 size: 14 residues. With 3 bases removed from V and 5 bases from J, the gap between germline ends came to 13 bases. CDR3 residues: CASSIRSGRETQYF. The CDR3 DNA follows: TGTGCCAGTAGTATCAGGTCAGGGAGGGAGACCCAGTACTTC.

The chain joins TRBV19 to TRBJ1-4, with a weak D call TRBD1 (5 bases). Looked up from germline, CDR1 is LNHDA and CDR2 is SQIVND (reference sequence). Trimming left V 7 bases short and J 0 bases short, with 9 bases between. The CDR3 covers 14 residues. The CDR3 spells CASKRGPTNEKLFF. Written as DNA, the CDR3 is TGTGCCAGTAAAAGGGGCCCAACTAATGAAAAACTGTTTTTT.

The chain recombines TRBV7-3 with TRBJ1-5; D unclear. Germline loops: CDR1 SGHTA, CDR2 FQGTGA. V shed 3 bases and J shed 4 bases, with 7 bases lying between them. The length of the CDR3 is 13 residues. CDR3 nucleotide sequence: TGTGCCAGCAGCTTTTCCCGTAATCAGCCCCAGCATTTT. Its translation is CASSFSRNQPQHF.

As DNA, the CDR3 is TGTGCCAGCAGCACCGGACAGCCCTATGGCTACACCTTC. Protein product: CASSTGQPYGYTF. The chain recombines TRBV7-2 with TRBJ1-2; TRBD1 is a possible D gene (6 bases). Trimming took 5 bases from V and 4 from J, leaving 11 bases between them. Germline CDR1 reads SGHTA; CDR2 reads FQGNSA. The CDR3 runs 13 residues. Full variable domain (missing parts from reference TRBV7-2 and TRBJ1-2): GAGVSQSPSNKVTEKGKDVELRCDPISGHTALYWYRQSLGQGLEFLIYFQGNSAPDKSGLPSDRFSAERTGGSVSTLTIQRTQQEDSAVYLCASSTGQPYGYTFGSGTRLTVV.

On this clone itself: One junction end does not reproduce the germline sequence, and a read error may be involved. The chain has TRBV5-6 and TRBJ2-7, with 14 bases identical to TRBD2. In germline, CDR1 is SGHDT, CDR2 YYEEEE. This CDR3 comprises 12 residues. CDR3 nucleotides: TGTGCCAGCAGCCGGACTAGCGGGGGGCCCTTTTTC. The encoded protein is CASSRTSGGPFF. Complete variable domain (other parts from reference TRBV5-6 and TRBJ2-7): DAGVTQSPTHLIKTRGQQVTLRCSPKSGHDTVSWYQQALGQGPQFIFQYYEEEERQRGNFPDRFSGHQFPNYSSELNVNALLLGDSALYLCASSRTSGGPFFGPGTRLTVT.

This clone showed up just once. The rearrangement joins TRBV27 to TRBJ2-2; perhaps TRBD1 as D (6 bases). The CDR3 contains 14 residues. V shed 5 bases and J shed 3 bases, with 10 bases lying between them. Germline V gene sequence: CDR1 MNHEY, CDR2 SMNVEV (reference sequence). In DNA, the CDR3 is TGTGCCAGCAGTCTATACAGGGACACCGGGGAGCTGTTTTTT. As protein: CASSLYRDTGELFF.

This chain uses TRBV6-2 or TRBV6-3 with TRBJ1-1; 8 positions agree with TRBD1. This CDR3 spans 13 amino acids. Germline CDR1 and CDR2: MNHEY and SVGEGT. The V and J ends lost 3 bases and 5 bases, in that order; junction bases with no gene match: 2. CDR3 amino acids: CASSYTGGTEAFF. The CDR3 nucleotides are TGTGCCAGCAGTTATACAGGGGGGACTGAAGCTTTCTTT.

The chain couples TRBV3-1 (or the pseudogene TRBV3-2) to TRBJ2-7; D may be TRBD2 (6 bases). Germline assignment: CDR1 LGHDT and CDR2 YNNKEL (reference sequence). The CDR3 contains 12 residues. V gave up 3 bases and J gave up 5 bases, with 8 bases separating them. The CDR3 DNA reads TGTGCCAGCAGCCACCCGGGGGACGAGCAGTACTTC. Translating it yields CASSHPGDEQYF.

In its sample, this clone was seen once. The chain has TRBV2 and TRBJ2-4; weak D call: TRBD1 (5 bases). There are 12 residues in the CDR3. Germline V gene lookup returns CDR1 SNHLY and CDR2 FYNNEI. The V end was cut by 5 bases, the J end by 5 bases, with 7 bases between. DNA for the CDR3: TGTGCCAGCAGTCCGACAGAAAACATTCAGTACTTC. Its translation is CASSPTENIQYF.

The chain has TRBV5-1 and TRBJ1-1; no reliable D call. This CDR3 is 14 amino acids long. V dropped 2 bases and J dropped 0 bases, with 8 bases sitting between them. CDR1 is SGHRS, CDR2 YFSETQ, per germline. The CDR3 protein is CASSFGNMNTEAFF. In DNA, the CDR3 is TGCGCCAGCAGCTTCGGGAACATGAACACTGAAGCTTTCTTT.